This T cell receptor (beta chain) originates from a study of OX40 agonist ivuxolimab in advanced cancers. Study information: Three patients showed partial responses: one hepatocellular carcinoma and two cutaneous melanoma cases.

This clone was detected once. Its cognate antigen is unknown. Individuals having autoimmune disease history or systemic immunosuppression were not enrolled. Study-wide points: Both CD4+ and CD8+ T cell populations in blood had undergone clonal expansion by week 6 at 0.1 to 3.0 mg/kg.

There are 15 residues in the CDR3. Trimming cost V 4 bases and J 5 bases, with 15 bases left between them. Looked up from germline, CDR1 is SGHTA and CDR2 is FQGTGA. Assay used: immunoSEQ multiplex PCR; TCRdb lists only in-frame clones, some missing. Here the sample spans around 38,000 clones, 92% being singletons. The rearrangement links TRBV7-3 to TRBJ2-1, with D hard to call. The source is an adult with an advanced solid tumor such as melanoma, head and neck, liver or kidney cancer. The sample was CD4+ or CD8+ T cells sorted from blood, taken in a trial of the OX40 agonist ivuxolimab. The CDR3 here is CASSSDLGYDNEQFF. The CDR3 region has the DNA TGTGCCAGCAGCTCCGACCTGGGGTACGACAATGAGCAGTTCTTC. Looking up the rest from reference TRBV7-3 and TRBJ2-1 gives the full variable domain: GAGVSQTPSNKVTEKGKYVELRCDPISGHTALYWYRQSLGQGPEFLIYFQGTGAADDSGLPNDRFFAVRPEGSVSTLKIQRTERGDSAVYLCASSSDLGYDNEQFFGPGTRLTVL.